The rows below give T cell receptor beta chains drawn from one sample of a study of cytomegalovirus exposure and HLA in healthy donors. Libraries were prepared by immunoSEQ multiplex PCR; TCRdb keeps only in-frame clonotypes and omits some of them. In the table there are around 120,000 clones, 9.5% of which are singletons. The sequenced material came from PBMCs. The receptors originated from a man between 25 and 39 years old in good health and CMV-seronegative. The CDR3 runs from the conserved cysteine through the conserved F or W.

TRBV7-2	TRBJ2-3	CASSPLGGYTDTQYF
TRBV6-5	TRBJ1-5	CASRGQNSNQPQHF
TRBV19	TRBJ2-1	CASSLAGLAKENEQFF
TRBV5-4	TRBJ2-1	CASSWGGASGGDEQFF
TRBV4-1	TRBJ1-5	CASSQLGLRNQPQHF
TRBV5-1	TRBJ2-3	CASTLLTSADTQYF
TRBV27	TRBJ2-6	CATYSGANVLTF
TRBV19	TRBJ2-1	CASNGGRRFSSYNEQFF
TRBV15	TRBJ2-3	CATSLGQGLDSDTQYF
TRBV12-1	TRBJ2-2	CASSRRGRLGGDTGELFF
TRBV5-1	TRBJ2-5	CASSFSGDQETQYF
TRBV6-5	TRBJ1-2	CASRRTGGRNYGYTF
TRBV15	TRBJ2-7	CATSRTGQGMKQYF
TRBV7-9	TRBJ2-4	CASSRLGIMDIQYF
TRBV10-3	TRBJ2-1	CAIGAGGVYNEQFF
TRBV2	TRBJ2-5	CASSLFSGQETQYF
TRBV28	TRBJ1-1	CASSLYGVWERDTEAFF
TRBV30	TRBJ1-6	CAWSADSLSGDSPLHF
TRBV9	TRBJ2-7	CASSVGGGDYEQYF
TRBV9	TRBJ1-5	CASSVAQGQPQHF
TRBV6-6	TRBJ1-2	CASMRDNYGYTF
TRBV19	TRBJ1-2	CASTAGQGLHGYTF
TRBV6-6	TRBJ2-1	CASRKGQNGYNEQFF
TRBV2	TRBJ2-3	CASKRQSTDTQYF
TRBV29-1	TRBJ2-3	CSVEDRGQSTDTQYF
TRBV29-1	TRBJ1-2	CSLKGQGIYGYTF